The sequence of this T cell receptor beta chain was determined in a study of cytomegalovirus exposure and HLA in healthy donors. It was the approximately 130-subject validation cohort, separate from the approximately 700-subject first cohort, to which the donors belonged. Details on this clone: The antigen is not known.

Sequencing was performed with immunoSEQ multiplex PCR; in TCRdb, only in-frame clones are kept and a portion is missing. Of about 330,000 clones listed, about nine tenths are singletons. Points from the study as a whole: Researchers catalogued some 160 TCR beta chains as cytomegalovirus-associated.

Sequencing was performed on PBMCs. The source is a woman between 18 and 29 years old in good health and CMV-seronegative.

CDR3 region: CASSISGSGSPYEQYF. In DNA form, the CDR3 reads TGTGCCAGTAGTATTTCAGGTAGCGGGAGTCCCTACGAGCAGTACTTC. This chain links TRBV19 with TRBJ2-7, with 9 bases lining up with TRBD2. The junction had 8 bases not matched to a gene; V was cut back by 3 bases and J by 2 bases. Per the germline V gene, CDR1 is LNHDA and CDR2 is SQIVND (reference sequence). The CDR3 loop spans 16 amino acids. The whole variable domain, filled in from reference TRBV19 and TRBJ2-7, reads DGGITQSPKYLFRKEGQNVTLSCEQNLNHDAMYWYRQDPGQGLRLIYYSQIVNDFQKGDIAEGYSVSREKKESFPLTVTSAQKNPTAFYLCASSISGSGSPYEQYFGPGTRLTVT.